This TCR beta chain was recorded in a study of T cells in localized non-small cell lung cancer. The J segment lost 1 base and the V segment lost 2 bases, leaving 3 bases of the junction unmatched. The CDR3 sequence is 15 residues long. Looked up from germline, CDR1 is SEHNR and CDR2 is FQNEAQ (reference sequence). Only in-frame clones appear in the TCRdb table, and some are missing; sequencing was by immunoSEQ multiplex PCR. The profile shows more than 20,000 clones, 75% to 90% of them singletons. Sequenced here: peripheral blood, sampled before any cancer treatment. The chain links TRBV7-9 to TRBJ2-3; 7 nucleotides agree with TRBD1. The receptor's source is a female donor over 55 with stage I lung adenocarcinoma. DNA of the CDR3: TGTGCCAGCAGCTTATACAGGGGAGGCACAGATACGCAGTATTTT. It encodes CASSLYRGGTDTQYF.